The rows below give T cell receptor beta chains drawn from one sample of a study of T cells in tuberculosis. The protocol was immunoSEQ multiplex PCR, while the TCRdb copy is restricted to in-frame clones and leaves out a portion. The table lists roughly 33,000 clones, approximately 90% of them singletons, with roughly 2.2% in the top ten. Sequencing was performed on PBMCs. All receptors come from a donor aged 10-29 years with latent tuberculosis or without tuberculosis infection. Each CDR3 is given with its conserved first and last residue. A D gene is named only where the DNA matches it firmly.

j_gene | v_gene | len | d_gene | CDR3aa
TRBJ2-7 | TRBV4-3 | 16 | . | CASSHAEGGGAYEQYF
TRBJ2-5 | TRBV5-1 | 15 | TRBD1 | CASSLRQGPGETQYF
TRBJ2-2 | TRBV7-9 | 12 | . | CASRPGAGELFF
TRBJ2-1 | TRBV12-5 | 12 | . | CASGSAFNEQFF
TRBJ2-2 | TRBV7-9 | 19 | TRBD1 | CASSLAGTGVTLNTGELFF
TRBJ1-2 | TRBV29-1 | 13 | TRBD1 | CSAQGQAGWGYTF
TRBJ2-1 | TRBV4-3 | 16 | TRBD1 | CASSQEGRTGYNEQFF
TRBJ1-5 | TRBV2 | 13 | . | CAMRQSDFQPQHF
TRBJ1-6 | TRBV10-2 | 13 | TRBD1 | CASKDRVDSPLHF
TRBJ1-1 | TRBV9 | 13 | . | CASSVSRNTEAFF
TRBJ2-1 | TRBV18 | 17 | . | CASSPPLTAHPYNEQFF
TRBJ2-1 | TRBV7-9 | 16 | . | CASSPHNSSAYNEQFF
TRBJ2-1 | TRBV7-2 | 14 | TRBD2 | CASRLSGGRSEQFF
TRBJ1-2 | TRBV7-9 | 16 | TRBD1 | CASSPRAQGAGVGYTF
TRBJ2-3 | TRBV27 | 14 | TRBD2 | CASSFERGADTQYF
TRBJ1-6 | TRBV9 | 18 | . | CASSVVSYRSSYNSPLHF
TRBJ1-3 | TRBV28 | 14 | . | CASSPRGGRNTIYF
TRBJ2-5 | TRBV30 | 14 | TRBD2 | CAWSPLAMGETQYF
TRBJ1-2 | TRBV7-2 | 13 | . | CASSLWSNYGYTF
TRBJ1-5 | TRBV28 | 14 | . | CASSLRQVHQPQHF